What follows are 26 T cell receptor beta chains derived from one specimen sequenced in a study of blood T cell repertoires in COVID-19. Profiling relied on immunoSEQ multiplex PCR, and the TCRdb table lists in-frame clones only, not all of them. The data show some 180,000 clones, approximately 90% seen once. The sequenced sample consisted of PBMCs or T cells enriched from blood (not recorded which). These receptors were obtained from a woman in her thirties or forties in a cohort exposed to, infected with or recovered from COVID-19 (not recorded which).

The DNA of the CDR3 is TGTGCCAGCAGCTTAGCTGGCGGGAGGGACTACAATGAGCAGTTCTTC. Its protein product is CASSLAGGRDYNEQFF. J is TRBJ2-1 and V is TRBV7-9, with TRBD2 matching over 9 bases. The CDR3 length is 16 residues. V was pared by 0 bases and J by 3 bases, with 3 bases of the junction left unmatched. CDR1 is SEHNR and CDR2 is FQNEAQ in the germline V gene (reference sequence).

In this sample, this clone turned up once. V and J are TRBV7-2 and TRBJ1-1; 7 bases agree with TRBD1. Per germline, CDR1 SGHTA and CDR2 FQGNSA. The CDR3 extends over 14 amino acids. J lost 3 bases, V lost 8 bases, and 9 bases had no gene match. CDR3 sequence: CASAFRQGYTEAFF. In nucleotides, the CDR3 is TGTGCCAGCGCGTTTCGACAGGGATACACTGAAGCTTTCTTT.

The chain is built from TRBV9 and TRBJ2-7; tentative D call: TRBD2 (5 bases). Looked up from germline, CDR1 is SGDLS and CDR2 is YYNGEE. Trimming took 0 bases from V and 3 from J, leaving 13 bases between them. This CDR3 spans 15 amino acids. CDR3 in DNA: TGTGCCAGCAGCGTAGTCCCCGGGGTAAACTACGAGCAGTACTTC. Translation gives CASSVVPGVNYEQYF. Together with reference TRBV9 and TRBJ2-7, the CDR3 gives the full variable domain: DSGVTQTPKHLITATGQRVTLRCSPRSGDLSVYWYQQSLDQGLQFLIQYYNGEERAKGNILERFSAQQFPDLHSELNLSSLELGDSALYFCASSVVPGVNYEQYFGPGTRLTVT.

The gene calls are TRBV13 and TRBJ1-1; 7 bases are shared with TRBD1. V gave up 6 bases and J gave up 4 bases; unmatched junction bases: 8. Germline assignment: CDR1 PRHDT and CDR2 FYEKMQ (reference sequence). This CDR3 is 14 amino acids long. The CDR3 nucleotides are TGTGCCAGCAGGAGACAGGGCGGATCCACTGAAGCTTTCTTT. Encoded protein: CASRRQGGSTEAFF. The variable domain in full, with the rest retrieved from reference TRBV13 and TRBJ1-1, is AAGVIQSPRHLIKEKRETATLKCYPIPRHDTVYWYQQGPGQDPQFLISFYEKMQSDKGSIPDRFSAQQFSDYHSELNMSSLELGDSALYFCASRRQGGSTEAFFGQGTRLTVV.

This clone showed up just a few times. J is TRBJ2-7 and V is TRBV9; the D gene is possibly TRBD2 (7 bases). Deletions cut 0 bases from V and 3 bases from J, with 10 bases between. The CDR3 is 14 amino acids. CDR1 is SGDLS and CDR2 is YYNGEE in the germline V gene. The CDR3 region is CASSVGGGYYEQYF. The CDR3 DNA is TGTGCCAGCAGCGTAGGCGGGGGCTACTACGAGCAGTACTTC.

This sequence joins TRBV9 and TRBJ2-3, with TRBD1 identical over 7 bases. Germline V gene lookup returns CDR1 SGDLS and CDR2 YYNGEE. The CDR3 is 13 residues long. V lost 6 bases, J lost 3 bases, and 4 bases stayed unmatched. CDR3 coding DNA: TGTGCCAGCAATCAGGGGGTGACAGATACGCAGTATTTT. Translating it yields CASNQGVTDTQYF.

This chain joins TRBV2 and TRBJ2-5, with TRBD2 matching 7 bases. This CDR3 has 14 amino acids. Germline assignment: CDR1 SNHLY and CDR2 FYNNEI. Trimming at V came to 4 bases and at J to 4 bases, leaving 6 bases not matched to a gene. The CDR3 spells CASSATSTPETQYF. CDR3 nucleotides: TGTGCCAGCAGTGCGACTAGCACCCCAGAGACCCAGTACTTC.

This chain joins TRBV6-5 and TRBJ1-2, with TRBD1 matching 8 bases. The germline V gene has CDR1 MNHEY and CDR2 SVGAGI. The CDR3 is made up of 15 amino acids. V was clipped by 2 bases and J by 4 bases; unmatched bases: 6. CDR3 sequence reads: CASSYGPGGGYGYTF. The CDR3, as DNA: TGTGCCAGCAGTTACGGGCCAGGGGGCGGCTATGGCTACACCTTC.

V gene TRBV5-4 combines with J gene TRBJ1-2; tentative D call: TRBD1 (6 bases). V dropped 3 bases and J dropped 5 bases, with 11 bases sitting between them. There are 13 residues in the CDR3. The germline V gene has CDR1 SGHNT and CDR2 YYREEE (reference sequence). CDR3 amino acids: CASSSRGGYGYTF. For the CDR3, the DNA is TGTGCCAGCAGCTCCAGGGGCGGGTATGGCTACACCTTC. Combining the CDR3 with reference TRBV5-4 and TRBJ1-2 gives the whole variable domain ETGVTQSPTHLIKTRGQQVTLRCSSQSGHNTVSWYQQALGQGPQFIFQYYREEENGRGNFPPRFSGLQFPNYSSELNVNALELDDSALYLCASSSRGGYGYTFGSGTRLTVV.

The V and J genes are TRBV13 and TRBJ2-3; the D gene is possibly TRBD2 (6 bases). Germline values: CDR1 PRHDT, CDR2 FYEKMQ (reference sequence). Trimming cost V 4 bases and J 3 bases, with 20 bases left between them. This CDR3 has 17 residues. The CDR3 is CASSYEGGAAGTDTQYF. The CDR3 bases are TGTGCCAGCAGCTACGAGGGTGGAGCTGCGGGGACAGATACGCAGTATTTT.

The CDR3 spells CASIFAGDAGLRGYTF. CDR3 nucleotide sequence: TGTGCCAGCATATTCGCAGGGGACGCAGGATTGAGGGGCTACACCTTC. The chain combines TRBV6-4 with TRBJ1-2; D may be TRBD1 (6 bases). Germline assignment: CDR1 MRHNA and CDR2 SNTAGT. The CDR3 covers 16 residues. The V and J ends lost 7 bases and 8 bases respectively, with 26 bases between them.

This chain links TRBV3-1 (or the pseudogene TRBV3-2) with TRBJ1-5; D remains unclear. The germline V and J ends were trimmed by 4 bases and 9 bases, with 16 bases remaining between them. CDR1 LGHDT and CDR2 YNNKEL come from the germline V gene (reference sequence). The CDR3 runs 14 residues. CDR3 protein: CASSPLGETTPQHF. DNA of the CDR3: TGTGCCAGCAGCCCCCTCGGAGAGACGACGCCCCAGCATTTT.

The V gene is TRBV5-4, the J gene TRBJ2-7; 14 bases fit TRBD2. The CDR3 runs to 14 residues. Per germline, CDR1 SGHNT and CDR2 YYREEE (reference sequence). The J segment lost 5 bases and the V segment lost 4 bases, leaving 2 bases of the junction unmatched. CDR3 region: CASSPGLAGDEQYF. In nucleotides, the CDR3 is TGTGCCAGCAGCCCGGGACTAGCGGGAGACGAGCAGTACTTC. The variable domain in full, with the rest retrieved from reference TRBV5-4 and TRBJ2-7, is ETGVTQSPTHLIKTRGQQVTLRCSSQSGHNTVSWYQQALGQGPQFIFQYYREEENGRGNFPPRFSGLQFPNYSSELNVNALELDDSALYLCASSPGLAGDEQYFGPGTRLTVT.

The rearrangement uses TRBV9 and TRBJ2-3; D ambiguous. V was clipped by 0 bases and J by 6 bases, with 11 bases between them. Per the germline V gene, CDR1 is SGDLS and CDR2 is YYNGEE. The CDR3 has 14 residues. The CDR3 DNA sequence: TGTGCCAGCAGCGTAGTTGGTAGTACCGATACGCAGTATTTT. This sequence encodes CASSVVGSTDTQYF.

The genes are TRBV5-1 and TRBJ1-2, with D possibly being TRBD1 (6 bases). Trimming stripped 4 bases from V and 6 bases from J, with 19 bases between. The CDR3 is 15 amino acids. CDR1 is SGHRS, CDR2 YFSETQ, per germline. CDR3 protein: CASSPEKQGKNGYTF. For the CDR3, the DNA is TGCGCCAGCAGCCCAGAGAAACAGGGAAAAAATGGCTACACCTTC.

V is TRBV27 and J is TRBJ1-2, with a weak D call TRBD1 (6 bases). CDR1 is MNHEY and CDR2 is SMNVEV in the germline V gene (reference sequence). V was shortened by 6 bases and J by 5 bases, with 22 bases between the two germline ends. CDR3 size: 16 residues. This CDR3 reads CASRPLQGGALYGYTF. CDR3 coding DNA: TGTGCCAGCAGACCGTTACAGGGAGGGGCGTTATATGGCTACACCTTC.

The rearrangement uses TRBV7-9 and TRBJ2-3, with a possible D match to TRBD2 (5 bases). In germline, CDR1 is SEHNR, CDR2 FQNEAQ (reference sequence). The CDR3 is made up of 14 amino acids. V dropped 1 base and J dropped 4 bases, with 9 bases sitting between them. The CDR3 protein is CASSLVGVADTQYF. The CDR3 coding sequence is TGTGCCAGCAGCTTAGTGGGAGTGGCAGATACGCAGTATTTT.

This CDR3 reads CASSRQGHQPQHF. The DNA of the CDR3 is TGTGCCAGTAGTAGACAGGGTCATCAGCCCCAGCATTTT. V usage is TRBV19 and J usage is TRBJ1-5; 7 positions agree with TRBD1. The V gene end was trimmed by 4 bases and the J gene end by 5 bases; junction bases not matched to a gene: 2. Germline loops: CDR1 LNHDA, CDR2 SQIVND (reference sequence). The CDR3 contains 13 residues.

CDR3 nucleotides: TGCGCCAGCAGCCAAGGGTGGACACTGAATCAGCCCCAGCATTTT. Protein sequence: CASSQGWTLNQPQHF. V usage is TRBV4-3 and J usage is TRBJ1-5, with D possibly matching TRBD1 (5 bases). CDR3 length: 15 residues. CDR1 is LGHNA, CDR2 YSLEER, per germline. The ends were cut back, 1 base at V and 4 bases at J, with 11 bases in the middle.

This chain connects TRBV20-1 to TRBJ1-6; maybe TRBD1 (5 bases). Trimming left V 3 bases short and J 7 bases short, with 13 bases between. The CDR3 loop spans 14 amino acids. The germline gives CDR1 DFQATT, CDR2 SNEGSKA (reference sequence). CDR3 sequence: CSASLQDGNSPLHF. The CDR3 nucleotides are TGCAGTGCTAGTTTACAGGATGGAAATTCACCCCTCCACTTT.

V usage is TRBV2 and J usage is TRBJ2-3; 8 positions match TRBD2. The ends lost 7 bases at V and 3 bases at J; junction bases unmatched: 6. The CDR3 extends over 14 amino acids. From germline, CDR1 is SNHLY and CDR2 FYNNEI. CDR3: CASTSGLDTDTQYF. The CDR3 DNA sequence: TGTGCCAGCACCTCGGGACTAGATACAGATACGCAGTATTTT.

The chain carries TRBV5-8 and TRBJ1-3, with unresolved D. The V and J ends lost 1 base and 4 bases respectively, with 12 bases between them. Germline V lookup: CDR1 SGHTS, CDR2 YDEGEE. This CDR3 region has 15 residues. CDR3 in amino acids: CASSLTMQLGNTIYF. CDR3 DNA sequence: TGTGCCAGCAGCTTGACTATGCAACTCGGAAACACCATATATTTT.

This clone came up many times. The chain combines TRBV21-1 with TRBJ2-7; the DNA was not compared with TRBD2, the D call given in the table. TRBV21-1 is given as a pseudogene. The CDR3 is made up of 17 amino acids. The chain's CDR3 is CASSAKPPGRLNYEQYF. CDR3 nucleotide sequence: TGTGCCAGCAGCGCAAAACCCCCGGGTCGGTTGAATTACGAGCAGTACTTC.

This chain links TRBV23-1 with TRBJ1-5; D unclear. TRBV23-1 is reported as an ORF; its role is uncertain. V gave up 6 bases and J gave up 6 bases, with 9 bases separating them. The CDR3 extends over 12 amino acids. CDR3: CASSGGGQPQHF. The CDR3 region has the DNA TGCGCCAGCAGCGGAGGAGGTCAGCCCCAGCATTTT.

The chain uses TRBV3-1 (or the pseudogene TRBV3-2) and TRBJ1-3, with 9 bases identical to TRBD1. Germline V CDR1 and CDR2: LGHDT, YNNKEL (reference sequence). V was pared by 5 bases and J by 7 bases, with 9 bases of the junction left unmatched. The length of the CDR3 is 15 residues. The CDR3 DNA sequence: TGTGCCAGCAGCGCTCGTACGGGACAGGGTAACACCATATATTTT. This translates into CASSARTGQGNTIYF.

This clone was seen a handful of times. The gene calls are TRBV27 and TRBJ2-6; 8 bases fit TRBD2. The CDR3 is 17 residues long. Per germline, CDR1 MNHEY and CDR2 SMNVEV (reference sequence). V lost 6 bases, J lost 1 base, and 8 bases stayed unmatched. The CDR3 bases are TGTGCCAGCAGCCTAGTGGGCGGGGGGTCTGGGGCCAACGTCCTGACTTTC. Its protein is CASSLVGGGSGANVLTF.